Each of the 20 T cell receptor beta chains below was sequenced from the same sample in a study of blood T cells in healthy people across ages. Alongside a J-beta primer mix, a sample-barcoded 5' primer served in a second PCR lasting 7 to 11 cycles. MiXCR, applied by TCRdb to the 5' RACE reads, yields one record per CDR3 protein. The table records hundreds of thousands of distinct CDR3 sequences, 27% of them present only once. The sample was also linked to a second study, of T cells of mothers and their children.

The sample taken for sequencing was blood. Receptors were obtained from a boy between 2 and 15 years old in good health.

V and J are TRBV7-9 and TRBJ2-1, with 7 bases that match TRBD1. Germline loops: CDR1 SEHNR, CDR2 FQNEAQ (reference sequence). The CDR3 spans 13 residues. CDR3 region: CGTGTASYNEQFF. The CDR3 DNA reads as TGTGGGACCGGGACAGCCTCCTACAATGAGCAGTTCTTC.

V and J are TRBV5-5 and TRBJ1-1, with D maybe TRBD1 (5 bases). Per the germline V gene, CDR1 is SGHKS and CDR2 is YYEKEE (reference sequence). The CDR3 runs to 12 residues. Trimming removed 1 base at V and 6 bases at J, with 7 bases between. CDR3 nucleotides: TGTGCCAGCAGCTTGACAGGAGCTGAAGCTTTCTTT. Its protein product is CASSLTGAEAFF.

This clonotype showed up just a few times. The gene calls are TRBV29-1 and TRBJ2-7; 7 bases match TRBD2. Germline CDR1 and CDR2: SQVTM and ANQGSEA. The ends lost 4 bases at V and 4 bases at J; junction bases unmatched: 10. The CDR3 loop spans 14 amino acids. CDR3 bases: TGCAGCGTTGGGGCCCAGCGGGGCCCTTACGAGCAGTACTTC. Encoded protein: CSVGAQRGPYEQYF.

This sequence joins TRBV4-3 and TRBJ2-5; TRBD1 is a possible D gene (5 bases). This CDR3 contains 13 residues. V lost 0 bases, J lost 9 bases, and 11 bases lay in between. CDR1 is LGHNA and CDR2 is YSLEER in the germline V gene. Here the CDR3 DNA reads TGCGCCAGCAGCCAAGAGTGGGAAGGGGCCCAGTACTTC. Protein sequence: CASSQEWEGAQYF.

On this clonotype: The junction departs from germline at one end; a sequencing error may be responsible. The rearrangement joins TRBV9 to TRBJ2-3, with 8 positions matching TRBD2. CDR3 length: 17 amino acids. Germline values: CDR1 SGDLS, CDR2 YYNGEE. The CDR3 reads CTSSSRRPGGSTDTQYF. The CDR3 region has the DNA TGTACCAGCAGCTCCCGTAGACCGGGAGGGTCCACAGATACGCAGTATTTT.

The gene calls are TRBV6-6 and TRBJ1-6, with unresolved D. The CDR3 is 12 amino acids. Trimming cost V 8 bases and J 6 bases, with 8 bases left between them. The germline CDR1 and CDR2 sequences are MNHNY and SVGAGI (reference sequence). CDR3 sequence: CASGSLNSPLHF. DNA for the CDR3: TGTGCCAGCGGCTCCCTTAATTCACCCCTCCACTTT.

This chain joins TRBV6-2 or TRBV6-3 and TRBJ1-5; D is perhaps TRBD1 (5 bases). Trimming pared 2 bases from V and 2 bases from J, leaving 13 bases between. Germline V gene sequence: CDR1 MNHEY, CDR2 SVGEGT. The CDR3 covers 16 residues. CDR3 in amino acids: CASSYAEGKGNQPQHF. In DNA form, the CDR3 reads TGTGCCAGCAGTTACGCCGAGGGGAAGGGCAATCAGCCCCAGCATTTT.

The chain joins TRBV27 to TRBJ2-7; D not resolved. Trimming stripped 6 bases from V and 4 bases from J, with 16 bases between. This CDR3 has 14 amino acids. Germline CDR1 MNHEY, CDR2 SMNVEV (reference sequence). CDR3 amino acids: CASSLDGSNYEQYF. CDR3 sequence (DNA): TGTGCCAGCAGCCTCGACGGTAGTAATTACGAGCAGTACTTC.

The rearrangement uses TRBV30 and TRBJ1-5; D uncertain. V lost 0 bases to trimming and J lost 3 bases, with 6 bases between them. The CDR3 consists of 13 residues. In germline, CDR1 is GTSNPN, CDR2 SVGIG (reference sequence). The CDR3 region has the DNA TGTGCCTGGAGTGTACACACCAATCAGCCCCAGCATTTT. It yields the protein CAWSVHTNQPQHF.

V gene TRBV7-2 combines with J gene TRBJ1-6; 7 bases line up with TRBD1. V shed 1 base and J 12 bases; nucleotides not matched to a gene: 6. This CDR3 contains 14 residues. Germline CDR1 and CDR2: SGHTA and FQGNSA. The CDR3 here is CASSLVRQGGPLHF. The CDR3 DNA sequence: TGTGCCAGCAGCTTAGTGCGACAGGGAGGACCCCTCCACTTT.

With regard to this clonotype: The germline gene is not matched at one end of the junction; a read error may be the cause. The CDR3 region is CASGGEISSMNIEAFF. The CDR3 bases are TGTGCCAGCGGGGGGGAAATCTCGTCGATGAACATTGAAGCTTTCTTT. The chain joins TRBV24-1 to TRBJ1-1; perhaps TRBD1 as D (5 bases). In germline, CDR1 is KGHDR, CDR2 SFDVKD. The CDR3 is made up of 16 amino acids.

This chain uses TRBV5-1 with TRBJ2-5, with a possible D match to TRBD2 (5 bases). Germline values: CDR1 SGHRS, CDR2 YFSETQ. The V and J ends lost 0 bases and 2 bases respectively, with 11 bases between them. This CDR3 region has 15 residues. CDR3 DNA sequence: TGCGCCAGCAGCTTGGAATTCGGGGTTCAAGAGACCCAGTACTTC. Protein sequence: CASSLEFGVQETQYF.

The chain uses TRBV12-3 or TRBV12-4 and TRBJ2-5, with TRBD1 identical over 7 bases. The better agreement between TRBJ2-1 and the DNA end casts doubt on the J call. The CDR3 is made up of 14 amino acids. CDR3 sequence: CASSAIGQVTEQFF. As DNA, the CDR3 is TGTGCCAGCAGTGCCATAGGACAGGTTACTGAGCAGTTCTTC.

This clonotype was seen a single time. J is TRBJ2-5 and V is TRBV30, with D unresolved. From germline, CDR1 is GTSNPN and CDR2 SVGIG (reference sequence). The CDR3 spans 13 residues. V was shortened by 8 bases and J by 2 bases, with 15 bases between the two germline ends. The CDR3: CARTGSAQETQYF. The CDR3 DNA reads as TGTGCCAGAACGGGCAGCGCACAAGAGACCCAGTACTTC.

The CDR3 region is CATSTADPGLAVYEQYF. In nucleotides, the CDR3 is TGTGCCACCAGCACTGCCGACCCGGGACTAGCGGTATACGAGCAGTACTTC. The rearrangement uses TRBV15 and TRBJ2-7, with 11 bases aligning to TRBD2. In germline, CDR1 is LNHNV, CDR2 YYDKDF (reference sequence). This CDR3 region has 17 residues. After removal of 4 bases from V and 4 bases from J, the junction contained 12 bases not matched to a gene.

This clonotype was seen more than once but under ten times. V and J are TRBV12-3 or TRBV12-4 and TRBJ1-2, with D tentatively TRBD1 (5 bases). The CDR3 covers 14 residues. V lost 6 bases and J lost 4, with 15 bases in between. The chain's CDR3 is CASRAGYTGYGYTF. In DNA form, the CDR3 reads TGTGCCAGCAGAGCAGGGTATACGGGCTATGGCTACACCTTC.

V usage is TRBV12-3 or TRBV12-4 and J usage is TRBJ2-2, with a weak D call TRBD1 (5 bases). V was pared by 3 bases and J by 6 bases, with 17 bases between. The CDR3 has 16 amino acids. For the CDR3, the DNA is TGTGCCAGCAGTTTCATCCAGGGAAGATTTCCCGGGGAGCTGTTTTTT. Encoded protein: CASSFIQGRFPGELFF.

V is TRBV29-1 and J is TRBJ2-7; 7 nucleotides line up with TRBD1. The germline gives CDR1 SQVTM, CDR2 ANQGSEA. The V segment lost 2 bases and the J segment 4 bases; nucleotides outside the gene matches: 8. The CDR3 consists of 14 residues. The CDR3 region is CSVETTGTVYEQYF. The DNA of the CDR3 is TGCAGCGTTGAAACAACCGGGACAGTATACGAGCAGTACTTC.

This clonotype appeared many times. This chain joins TRBV6-4 and TRBJ2-6, with TRBD1 as a possible D gene (5 bases). Germline V gives CDR1 MRHNA, CDR2 SNTAGT. V lost 3 bases and J 0 bases, leaving 6 bases between the germline ends. The CDR3 spans 15 residues. The DNA for the CDR3 is TGTGCCAGCAGTGATAGGGGCTCTGGGGCCAACGTCCTGACTTTC. This codes for CASSDRGSGANVLTF.

This clonotype was counted a few times. This chain uses TRBV20-1 with TRBJ2-3; 9 bases map to TRBD2. The CDR3 length is 15 residues. The germline CDR1 and CDR2 sequences are DFQATT and SNEGSKA (reference sequence). V shed 2 bases, J shed 5 bases, and the junction held 8 bases outside the gene matches. This chain's CDR3 is CSARPPGLAGDTQYF. CDR3 DNA: TGCAGTGCTAGACCGCCGGGACTAGCTGGAGATACGCAGTATTTT.